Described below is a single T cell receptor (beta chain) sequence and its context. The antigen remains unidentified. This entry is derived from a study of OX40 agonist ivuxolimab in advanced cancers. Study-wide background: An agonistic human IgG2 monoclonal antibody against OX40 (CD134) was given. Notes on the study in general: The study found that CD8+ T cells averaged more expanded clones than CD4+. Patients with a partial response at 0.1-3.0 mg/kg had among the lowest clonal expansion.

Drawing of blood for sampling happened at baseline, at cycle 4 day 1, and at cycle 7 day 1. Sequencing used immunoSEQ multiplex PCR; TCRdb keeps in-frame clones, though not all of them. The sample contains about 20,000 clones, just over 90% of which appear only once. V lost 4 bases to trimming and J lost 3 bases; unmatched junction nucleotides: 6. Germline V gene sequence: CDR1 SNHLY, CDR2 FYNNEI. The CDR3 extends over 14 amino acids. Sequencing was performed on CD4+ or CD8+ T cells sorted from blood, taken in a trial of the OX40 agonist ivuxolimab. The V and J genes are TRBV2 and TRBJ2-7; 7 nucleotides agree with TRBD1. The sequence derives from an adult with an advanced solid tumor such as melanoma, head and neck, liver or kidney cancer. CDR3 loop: CASSGNRDSYEQYF. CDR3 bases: TGTGCCAGCAGTGGAAATCGGGACAGCTACGAGCAGTACTTC.